A single sample is the source of the 20 T cell receptor beta chains below, sequenced in a study of blood T cell repertoires in COVID-19. Data came from immunoSEQ multiplex PCR; TCRdb stores just in-frame clones and leaves some out. Among fewer than 250,000 clones listed, 80% to 85% were seen once. Sequenced material: peripheral blood. These receptors were collected from a woman of 80 years or more with COVID-19, enrolled during active disease.

The chain carries TRBV20-1 and TRBJ1-1; D remains unclear. The CDR3 has 11 residues. V was trimmed by 4 bases and J by 4 bases, leaving 7 bases between them. The germline V gene has CDR1 DFQATT and CDR2 SNEGSKA (reference sequence). The CDR3 protein is CSATRSTEAFF. The CDR3 region has the DNA TGCAGTGCTACTAGGAGCACTGAAGCTTTCTTT.

This chain uses TRBV28 with TRBJ1-2; D not certain. The CDR3 is 15 residues long. V lost 5 bases and J 3 bases, leaving 16 bases between the germline ends. The V gene's germline CDR1 is MDHEN and CDR2 SYDVKM. CDR3 region: CASSTAGVTDYGYTF. The CDR3 nucleotides are TGTGCCAGCAGTACGGCCGGGGTCACCGACTATGGCTACACCTTC.

The chain combines TRBV4-1 with TRBJ1-5; the D is unclear. V was clipped by 4 bases and J by 3 bases, with 16 bases between them. From germline, CDR1 is MGHRA and CDR2 YSYEKL. This CDR3 contains 16 residues. The CDR3 protein is CASSPTNDWYNQPQHF. For the CDR3, the DNA is TGCGCCAGCAGCCCCACCAACGACTGGTACAATCAGCCCCAGCATTTT.

DNA for the CDR3: TGTGCCAGCGGAGTCGGACTCTCTGGAAACACCATATATTTT. Translating it yields CASGVGLSGNTIYF. This rearrangement joins TRBV6-5 to TRBJ1-3; D gene ambiguous. The CDR3 sequence is 14 residues long. V gave up 8 bases and J gave up 0 bases, with 11 bases separating them. Germline V gene lookup returns CDR1 MNHEY and CDR2 SVGAGI.

The V and J genes are TRBV18 and TRBJ1-2, with D possibly being TRBD1 (6 bases). V was pared by 2 bases and J by 0 bases, with 16 bases between. CDR1 is KGHSH, CDR2 LQKENI, per germline. The CDR3 runs 17 residues. In DNA, the CDR3 is TGTGCCAGCTCACCAGCACAGGGCCAAAAGGCTAACTATGGCTACACCTTC. This encodes CASSPAQGQKANYGYTF.

There are a few counts of this clone. V and J are TRBV6-2 or TRBV6-3 and TRBJ1-5; D is uncertain. V was pared by 5 bases and J by 6 bases, with 20 bases between. The V gene's germline CDR1 is MNHEY and CDR2 SVGEGT. This CDR3 spans 16 amino acids. The CDR3 nucleotides are TGTGCCAGCAGTATGCCCGGAGTCGACGGGGTTCAGCCCCAGCATTTT. This translates into CASSMPGVDGVQPQHF.

The gene calls are TRBV3-1 (or the pseudogene TRBV3-2) and TRBJ2-3; 9 nucleotides align to TRBD2. Germline V lookup: CDR1 LGHDT, CDR2 YNNKEL (reference sequence). The CDR3 runs 15 residues. V lost 2 bases and J lost 5; bases outside the gene matches: 5. The CDR3 here is CASSQLGGGGDTQYF. The CDR3 nucleotides are TGTGCCAGCAGCCAATTGGGCGGGGGGGGAGATACGCAGTATTTT.

The J gene is TRBJ2-3, the V gene TRBV9, with TRBD1 matching over 11 bases. CDR3 length: 15 amino acids. The V and J ends lost 4 bases and 4 bases, in that order; junction bases with no gene match: 5. Germline lookup yields CDR1 SGDLS and CDR2 YYNGEE. The CDR3 spells CASSLGQGASDTQYF. As DNA, the CDR3 is TGTGCCAGCAGCCTAGGACAGGGGGCTTCAGATACGCAGTATTTT.

The rearrangement uses TRBV10-1 and TRBJ2-5; TRBD1 agrees at 8 bases. The ends lost 3 bases at V and 5 bases at J; junction bases unmatched: 8. This CDR3 is built from 15 residues. The V gene's germline CDR1 is WNHNN and CDR2 SYGVQD (reference sequence). The CDR3 DNA reads TGCGCCAGCAGTGACCGGACAGGGATGTTGGAGACCCAGTACTTC. Its protein product is CASSDRTGMLETQYF.

This chain links TRBV5-1 with TRBJ2-7; 10 bases fit TRBD2. This CDR3 has 14 residues. The V gene's germline CDR1 is SGHRS and CDR2 YFSETQ. J gave up 7 bases and V 4 bases, and 8 bases lay outside the gene matches. The CDR3 reads CASSAAGGSGEQYF. CDR3 sequence (DNA): TGCGCCAGCAGCGCAGCGGGAGGGTCGGGGGAGCAGTACTTC. Looking up the rest from reference TRBV5-1 and TRBJ2-7 gives the full variable domain: KAGVTQTPRYLIKTRGQQVTLSCSPISGHRSVSWYQQTPGQGLQFLFEYFSETQRNKGNFPGRFSGRQFSNSRSEMNVSTLELGDSALYLCASSAAGGSGEQYFGPGTRLTVT.

The chain recombines TRBV28 with TRBJ1-5; D perhaps matches TRBD1 (5 bases). The CDR3 loop spans 14 amino acids. Germline-derived CDR1 and CDR2 are MDHEN and SYDVKM. The V and J ends lost 8 bases and 3 bases respectively, with 14 bases between them. The CDR3 DNA sequence: TGTGCCAGCGTTTCGGGGGGGTTCAATCAGCCCCAGCATTTT. Translated: CASVSGGFNQPQHF.

The rearrangement uses TRBV7-9 and TRBJ1-3; D not certain. V shed 3 bases and J shed 4 bases, with 10 bases lying between them. Germline V gives CDR1 SEHNR, CDR2 FQNEAQ (reference sequence). The CDR3 has 14 residues. The CDR3 DNA reads TGTGCCAGCAGCTTCGGGTCAACGGGAAACACCATATATTTT. Translated, it gives CASSFGSTGNTIYF.

This chain connects TRBV28 to TRBJ1-5, with 11 bases identical to TRBD1. The CDR3 contains 15 residues. V trimming: 4 bases; J trimming: 6 bases; junction bases outside the gene matches: 5. CDR1 is MDHEN, CDR2 SYDVKM, per germline. DNA of the CDR3: TGTGCCAGCAGTTCCCGGGACAGGGGGTTTCAGCCCCAGCATTTT. It yields the protein CASSSRDRGFQPQHF.

The rearrangement links TRBV7-9 to TRBJ1-1; weak D call: TRBD1 (5 bases). Germline CDR1 is SEHNR and CDR2 is FQNEAQ (reference sequence). This CDR3 is built from 14 residues. Trimming took 2 bases from V and 1 from J, leaving 8 bases between them. This CDR3 is CASSLQGGNTEAFF. Here the CDR3 DNA reads TGTGCCAGCAGCTTACAGGGCGGGAACACTGAAGCTTTCTTT.

This chain uses TRBV4-2 with TRBJ2-5; 8 bases line up with TRBD2. V lost 4 bases to trimming and J lost 3 bases; unmatched junction nucleotides: 10. Germline CDR1 and CDR2: LGHNA and YNFKEQ. The CDR3 extends over 16 amino acids. The CDR3 DNA is TGTGCCAGCAGCCGTAGCGGGGCGAGGCCGGAAGAGACCCAGTACTTC. It specifies CASSRSGARPEETQYF.

Only a few counts were recorded for this clone. The V and J genes are TRBV29-1 and TRBJ2-3; D remains ambiguous. Germline V lookup: CDR1 SQVTM, CDR2 ANQGSEA. V lost 7 bases and J lost 0, with 8 bases in between. CDR3 length equals 12 residues. The CDR3 here is CSGYSSTDTQYF. The CDR3 DNA reads as TGCAGCGGATACTCTAGCACAGATACGCAGTATTTT.

This clone has only one observation. The chain recombines TRBV5-1 with TRBJ2-5; D call uncertain. The V gene lost 3 bases and the J gene lost 5 bases, with 11 bases spanning the gap. Germline V gene sequence: CDR1 SGHRS, CDR2 YFSETQ. There are 13 residues in the CDR3. Here the CDR3 reads CASSSFTRETQYF. The CDR3 DNA reads TGCGCCAGCAGCTCCTTCACTCGGGAGACCCAGTACTTC.

V and J are TRBV6-5 and TRBJ1-5; TRBD1 matches 7 bases. J gave up 0 bases and V 6 bases, and 5 bases lay outside the gene matches. The germline V gene has CDR1 MNHEY and CDR2 SVGAGI. This CDR3 region has 15 residues. This CDR3 reads CASSGQVNSNQPQHF. CDR3 sequence (DNA): TGTGCCAGCAGCGGACAGGTTAATAGCAATCAGCCCCAGCATTTT.

This chain joins TRBV7-6 and TRBJ1-3; D is unclear. V shed 3 bases and J shed 8 bases, with 11 bases lying between them. Per the germline V gene, CDR1 is SGHVS and CDR2 is FNYEAQ. This CDR3 is built from 13 residues. The CDR3 DNA is TGTGCCAGCAGCTTCTCCAGGTCCGACACCATATATTTT. It is translated as CASSFSRSDTIYF.

The chain joins TRBV19 to TRBJ2-2; D is undetermined. Trimming shortened V by 6 bases and J by 2 bases, and 13 bases separated the two germline ends. This CDR3 comprises 15 residues. Germline CDR1 LNHDA, CDR2 SQIVND (reference sequence). The CDR3 DNA is TGTGCCAGTAGAGATAGCCAGAGAAACACCGGGGAGCTGTTTTTT. Translating it yields CASRDSQRNTGELFF.